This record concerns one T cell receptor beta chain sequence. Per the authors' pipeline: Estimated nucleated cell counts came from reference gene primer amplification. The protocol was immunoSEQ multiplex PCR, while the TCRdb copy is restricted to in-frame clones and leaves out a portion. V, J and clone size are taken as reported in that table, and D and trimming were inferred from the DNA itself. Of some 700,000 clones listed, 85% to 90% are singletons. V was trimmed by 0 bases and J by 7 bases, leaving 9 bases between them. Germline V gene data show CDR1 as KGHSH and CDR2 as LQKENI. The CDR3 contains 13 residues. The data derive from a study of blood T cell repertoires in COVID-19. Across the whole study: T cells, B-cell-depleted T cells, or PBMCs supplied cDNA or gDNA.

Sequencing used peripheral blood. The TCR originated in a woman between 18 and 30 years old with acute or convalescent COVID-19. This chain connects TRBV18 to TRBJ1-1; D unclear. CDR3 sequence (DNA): TGTGCCAGCTCACCACCGGCAGGAATTGAAGCTTTCTTT. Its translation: CASSPPAGIEAFF.